This T cell receptor beta chain originates from a study of blood T cell repertoires in COVID-19. TCRdb keeps only in-frame clones here, not all; method: immunoSEQ multiplex PCR. This repertoire shows 200,000 or so clones, approximately 89% found once; its top ten account for approximately 2.1%. Sequencing was done on a sample of PBMCs or T cells enriched from blood (not recorded which). The sequence derives from a woman between 35 and 50 years old with acute COVID-19.

DNA for the CDR3: TGTGCCAGCAGCCCTGACAGACTTGGCTACACCTTC. This encodes CASSPDRLGYTF. The rearrangement joins TRBV11-2 to TRBJ1-2; a weak D match, TRBD1 (5 bases). CDR1 SGHAT and CDR2 FQNNGV come from the germline V gene. With 5 bases removed from V and 7 bases from J, the gap between germline ends came to 11 bases. The CDR3 consists of 12 residues.